This TCR beta chain was identified during a study of T cells in Graves' hyperthyroidism and ophthalmopathy. As for the study in general: Staff took peripheral blood when the initial diagnosis was made, before any treatment began.

With regard to this clonotype: What it binds is not known.

Findings of the study overall: The model foresaw ophthalmopathy a median about 6.1 months prior to onset.

Diagnostic decisions used clinical symptoms, serum thyroxine and TRAb, thyroid ultrasound and orbital computed tomography. Using RNA transcripts as the source, TCR beta CDR3 regions were amplified. RT-PCR in the first round (using the HTBI primer set) targeted the TCR CDR3. TCRdb processed the multiplex PCR reads anew with MiXCR; each CDR3 protein has one entry. This sample has about 400,000 distinct CDR3 sequences, with around 16% found just once. Sequenced input: blood. The receptor's source is a woman younger than 35 with Graves' hyperthyroidism.

CDR3 nucleotides: TGTGCCAGCAGTGGTCTTGGTCAGGGGGCAGTTTACGAGCAGTACTTC. Protein product: CASSGLGQGAVYEQYF. This chain uses TRBV25-1 with TRBJ2-7, with 8 bases aligning to TRBD1. CDR1 MGHDK and CDR2 SYGVNS come from the germline V gene. V trimming: 4 bases; J trimming: 4 bases; junction bases outside the gene matches: 12. The CDR3 is 16 residues long.